This passage covers 29 T cell receptor beta chains from one sample sequenced in a study of blood T cell repertoires in COVID-19. Libraries were prepared by immunoSEQ multiplex PCR; TCRdb keeps only in-frame clonotypes and omits some of them. The data contain 300,000 to 400,000 clones, 90% of them singletons. The sample comprised peripheral blood. The receptors derive from a woman in her twenties or thirties with COVID-19, enrolled during active disease.

The chain recombines TRBV3-1 (or the pseudogene TRBV3-2) with TRBJ1-1; 9 bases fit TRBD1. J was trimmed by 4 bases and V by 4 bases; bases with no gene match: 13. CDR1 and CDR2 from the germline V gene are LGHDT and YNNKEL (reference sequence). This CDR3 is 17 amino acids long. This CDR3 is CASSPVPGQGSITEAFF. CDR3 coding DNA: TGTGCCAGCAGCCCCGTCCCGGGACAGGGTTCGATCACTGAAGCTTTCTTT.

This CDR3 reads CASSSALTSRNEQYF. The CDR3 coding sequence is TGTGCCAGCAGTTCCGCCTTGACTAGCCGAAACGAGCAGTACTTC. This rearrangement joins TRBV6-2 or TRBV6-3 to TRBJ2-7, with 7 nucleotides matching TRBD2. CDR3 length: 15 amino acids. Trimming at V came to 4 bases and at J to 5 bases, leaving 11 bases not matched to a gene. The V gene's germline CDR1 is MNHEY and CDR2 SVGEGT.

This chain joins TRBV5-5 and TRBJ2-7, with 11 bases lining up with TRBD2. Trimming took 4 bases from V and 3 from J; bases not matched to a gene: 9. Per the germline V gene, CDR1 is SGHKS and CDR2 is YYEKEE (reference sequence). There are 16 residues in the CDR3. The CDR3 DNA follows: TGTGCCAGCAGCGACCAACCTGGACTAGCGGGCTACGAGCAGTACTTC. This translates into CASSDQPGLAGYEQYF.

The chain joins TRBV3-1 (or the pseudogene TRBV3-2) to TRBJ1-6, with 10 bases matching TRBD1. CDR3 length: 16 amino acids. Trimming removed 2 bases from V and 9 bases from J; junction bases left unmatched: 7. Germline lookup yields CDR1 LGHDT and CDR2 YNNKEL (reference sequence). The DNA of the CDR3 is TGTGCCAGCAGCCAACCTGACAGGGGGCGCGTTTCACCCCTCCACTTT. Amino acid sequence: CASSQPDRGRVSPLHF.

This chain uses TRBV6-5 with TRBJ1-2, with 8 bases aligning to TRBD1. Germline trimming cut 5 bases from V and 6 bases from J; bases unmatched to any gene: 11. This CDR3 is 15 amino acids long. CDR1 is MNHEY, CDR2 SVGAGI, per germline. CDR3 sequence (DNA): TGTGCCAGCAGTCCCCGGACAGGGAGAATAGATGGCTACACCTTC. Its protein is CASSPRTGRIDGYTF.

The V gene is TRBV20-1, the J gene TRBJ1-2; the D gene is possibly TRBD1 (6 bases). From germline, CDR1 is DFQATT and CDR2 SNEGSKA (reference sequence). The CDR3 runs to 11 residues. Trimming left V 5 bases short and J 3 bases short, with 7 bases between. The CDR3 nucleotides are TGCAGTGCTTCAGGGGACTATGGCTACACCTTC. It is translated as CSASGDYGYTF.

This clone has only one observation. The chain carries TRBV4-2 and TRBJ1-4; 9 bases map to TRBD1. Germline CDR1 and CDR2: LGHNA and YNFKEQ. The CDR3 covers 18 residues. V gave up 4 bases and J gave up 6 bases; unmatched junction bases: 15. In DNA form, the CDR3 reads TGTGCCAGCAGCCCGTCTGGACAGGGGAGGAAGACCGATGAAAAACTGTTTTTT. It translates to CASSPSGQGRKTDEKLFF.

The V and J genes are TRBV29-1 and TRBJ1-1; D is undetermined. The V gene lost 4 bases and the J gene lost 2 bases, with 14 bases spanning the gap. CDR3 length: 14 amino acids. From germline, CDR1 is SQVTM and CDR2 ANQGSEA. The CDR3 loop reads CSVVYGRVNTEAFF. As DNA, the CDR3 is TGCAGCGTTGTCTACGGGAGGGTAAACACTGAAGCTTTCTTT.

The J gene is TRBJ1-1, the V gene TRBV28; D is perhaps TRBD1 (6 bases). Germline V gene data show CDR1 as MDHEN and CDR2 as SYDVKM. The V and J ends lost 4 bases and 7 bases respectively, with 10 bases between them. This CDR3 has 12 residues. The CDR3 sequence: CASSSGQNEAFF. The CDR3 DNA follows: TGTGCCAGCAGTTCCGGACAGAATGAAGCTTTCTTT.

V is TRBV2 and J is TRBJ2-7; possible D gene TRBD2, 5 bases. Trimming cost V 1 base and J 7 bases, with 20 bases left between them. In germline, CDR1 is SNHLY, CDR2 FYNNEI. This CDR3 is built from 16 residues. CDR3 DNA sequence: TGTGCCAGCAGTGAAGGAGTCACTCCGGGGAGAGAAGAGCAGTACTTC. Translated, it gives CASSEGVTPGREEQYF.

The chain carries TRBV11-3 and TRBJ1-1; D uncertain. Germline V gene sequence: CDR1 SGHNT, CDR2 YENEEA. With 4 bases removed from V and 1 base from J, the gap between germline ends came to 7 bases. The CDR3 length is 13 residues. CDR3 sequence reads: CASSSNKNTEAFF. CDR3 coding DNA: TGTGCCAGCAGCTCCAACAAGAACACTGAAGCTTTCTTT.

V is TRBV6-6 and J is TRBJ1-5; 8 bases are shared with TRBD1. CDR3 length: 15 amino acids. Losses at the gene ends were 7 bases for V and 0 bases for J; bases not matched to a gene: 5. Germline loops: CDR1 MNHNY, CDR2 SVGAGI (reference sequence). CDR3 sequence: CASTGTGLSNQPQHF. In nucleotides, the CDR3 is TGTGCCAGCACTGGGACAGGACTTAGCAATCAGCCCCAGCATTTT.

V usage is TRBV6-2 or TRBV6-3 and J usage is TRBJ2-1; 16 bases map to TRBD2. The ends lost 3 bases at V and 7 bases at J; junction bases unmatched: 9. Germline CDR1 and CDR2: MNHEY and SVGEGT. The CDR3 consists of 18 residues. CDR3 protein: CASSYGTSGRAWRNEQFF. The CDR3 DNA sequence: TGTGCCAGCAGTTATGGGACTAGCGGGAGGGCCTGGAGAAATGAGCAGTTCTTC.

The chain couples TRBV3-1 (or the pseudogene TRBV3-2) to TRBJ2-5; D perhaps matches TRBD1 (6 bases). Trimming cost V 1 base and J 5 bases, with 8 bases left between them. Germline V lookup: CDR1 LGHDT, CDR2 YNNKEL (reference sequence). The CDR3 length is 13 residues. The CDR3 reads CASSQGDRETQYF. CDR3 bases: TGTGCCAGCAGCCAAGGCGACAGGGAGACCCAGTACTTC.

The V and J genes are TRBV27 and TRBJ2-1, with 10 bases lining up with TRBD1. Germline assignment: CDR1 MNHEY and CDR2 SMNVEV (reference sequence). V lost 6 bases, J lost 8 bases, and 7 bases stayed unmatched. This CDR3 region has 14 residues. The CDR3 coding sequence is TGTGCCAGCAGAAAGGACAGGGGGGAGGATGAGCAGTTCTTC. Its translation is CASRKDRGEDEQFF.

CDR3 in DNA: TGTGCCAGCAGCCGATGGACTGTCCCCGACGAGCAGTACTTC. Translated, it gives CASSRWTVPDEQYF. The chain recombines TRBV5-6 with TRBJ2-7; D may be TRBD2 (5 bases). This CDR3 contains 14 residues. V was trimmed by 4 bases and J by 5 bases, leaving 16 bases between them. CDR1 and CDR2 from the germline V gene are SGHDT and YYEEEE.

The CDR3 DNA follows: TGTGCCAGCAGTCTCAGACAGGGGGCCACTGAAGCTTTCTTT. It yields the protein CASSLRQGATEAFF. This chain connects TRBV27 to TRBJ1-1, with TRBD1 matching over 10 bases. V shed 5 bases, J shed 4 bases, and the junction held 4 bases outside the gene matches. This CDR3 has 14 residues. The germline gives CDR1 MNHEY, CDR2 SMNVEV (reference sequence).

This sequence joins TRBV30 and TRBJ2-7, with TRBD1 matching 10 bases. Trimming removed 4 bases from V and 4 bases from J; junction bases left unmatched: 7. Looked up from germline, CDR1 is GTSNPN and CDR2 is SVGIG (reference sequence). This CDR3 contains 14 residues. CDR3 sequence (DNA): TGTGCCTGGAAGGGACAGGGGAGAGATTACGAGCAGTACTTC. It encodes CAWKGQGRDYEQYF.

In this sample, this clone turned up a few times. This sequence joins TRBV27 and TRBJ1-6; 9 bases fit TRBD1. This CDR3 is built from 14 residues. Germline loops: CDR1 MNHEY, CDR2 SMNVEV (reference sequence). The V gene end was trimmed by 1 base and the J gene end by 8 bases; junction bases not matched to a gene: 0. As DNA, the CDR3 is TGTGCCAGCAGTTTATGGGACAGGGATTCACCCCTCCACTTT. Protein: CASSLWDRDSPLHF.

Only one count was recorded for this clone. The chain links TRBV5-1 to TRBJ2-7; 7 bases are a match to TRBD1. Germline CDR1 reads SGHRS; CDR2 reads YFSETQ. The CDR3 extends over 15 amino acids. The V gene end was trimmed by 2 bases and the J gene end by 2 bases; junction bases not matched to a gene: 7. CDR3 residues: CASSFTPGQTYEQYF. In DNA form, the CDR3 reads TGCGCCAGCAGCTTCACCCCGGGACAGACCTACGAGCAGTACTTC.

The V call is TRBV5-1, the J call TRBJ2-5, with D possibly matching TRBD2 (6 bases). Germline CDR1 SGHRS, CDR2 YFSETQ. This CDR3 is built from 14 residues. V was pared by 0 bases and J by 4 bases, with 10 bases between. The CDR3, as DNA: TGCGCCAGCAGCTTGGTGGGGGGTGGAGAGACCCAGTACTTC. Translation: CASSLVGGGETQYF.

The chain links TRBV7-2 to TRBJ2-3; TRBD2 matches 7 bases. The CDR3 loop spans 14 amino acids. V lost 6 bases, J lost 2 bases, and 5 bases stayed unmatched. Germline lookup yields CDR1 SGHTA and CDR2 FQGNSA. CDR3 bases: TGTGCCAGCAGGATACTAGCGACCACAGATACGCAGTATTTT. It encodes CASRILATTDTQYF.

The chain uses TRBV5-1 and TRBJ2-7; 7 bases are shared with TRBD1. The germline V gene has CDR1 SGHRS and CDR2 YFSETQ. The CDR3 covers 16 residues. The ends lost 1 base at V and 7 bases at J; junction bases unmatched: 14. The CDR3: CASSLRPSTGTEEQYF. CDR3 bases: TGCGCCAGCAGCTTGAGACCGAGCACCGGGACAGAAGAGCAGTACTTC.

V is TRBV6-1 and J is TRBJ2-7; D is possibly TRBD1 (6 bases). The CDR3 contains 13 residues. Germline values: CDR1 MNHNS, CDR2 SASEGT. V lost 1 base and J lost 7, with 11 bases in between. The CDR3 DNA sequence: TGTGCCAGCAGTGAAGAAGGGGGAGCGGAGCAGTACTTC. Translation gives CASSEEGGAEQYF.

The V and J genes are TRBV19 and TRBJ1-2; D not certain. This CDR3 contains 11 residues. Germline CDR1 and CDR2: LNHDA and SQIVND (reference sequence). V lost 5 bases, J lost 6 bases, and 7 bases lay in between. The CDR3 reads CASSRANGYTF. CDR3 nucleotides: TGTGCCAGTAGTCGCGCTAATGGCTACACCTTC.

V usage is TRBV4-2 and J usage is TRBJ2-5; 9 positions match TRBD2. The V segment lost 0 bases and the J segment 2 bases; nucleotides outside the gene matches: 4. Germline CDR1 reads LGHNA; CDR2 reads YNFKEQ. The length of the CDR3 is 16 residues. The CDR3 region has the DNA TGTGCCAGCAGCCAAGATGATCTAGCGGGGCAAGAGACCCAGTACTTC. Residues: CASSQDDLAGQETQYF.

The chain couples TRBV28 to TRBJ1-2; D perhaps matches TRBD1 (6 bases). V lost 4 bases, J lost 8 bases, and 17 bases lay in between. This CDR3 comprises 14 residues. CDR1 is MDHEN, CDR2 SYDVKM, per germline. The DNA for the CDR3 is TGTGCCAGCAGTTCCCACAGGGATGGAGGAGGCTACACCTTC. Protein product: CASSSHRDGGGYTF.

The chain carries TRBV11-3 and TRBJ2-2; D is unclear. V lost 4 bases, J lost 5 bases, and 11 bases lay in between. This CDR3 is 14 amino acids long. The germline V gene has CDR1 SGHNT and CDR2 YENEEA. CDR3 sequence: CASSSSRVTGELFF. For the CDR3, the DNA is TGTGCCAGCAGCTCAAGCCGGGTTACCGGGGAGCTGTTTTTT.

The V gene is TRBV5-1, the J gene TRBJ2-1; 9 bases match TRBD1. This CDR3 region has 17 residues. V was clipped by 1 base and J by 0 bases; unmatched bases: 5. In germline, CDR1 is SGHRS, CDR2 YFSETQ. CDR3 protein: CASSLRDRANSYNEQFF. CDR3 nucleotides: TGCGCCAGCAGCTTGCGGGACAGGGCGAACTCCTACAATGAGCAGTTCTTC.